This record looks at one T cell receptor (beta chain) sequence and its context. In the same sample, other DNA sequences code for this CDR3. How the authors handled the data: Nucleated cell counts were estimated from reference gene primer amplification. The assay was immunoSEQ multiplex PCR, and TCRdb's table has in-frame clones only and misses some. V and J calls and clone size follow that table, whereas D and trimming were derived from the DNA. Here the sample spans hundreds of thousands of clones, approximately 85% being singletons. Enrolled through a virtual design, the participants were between 18 and 89 years of age and came from roughly 22 US areas. Grouping used clinical history reported by participants in a survey and questionnaire. The sample belongs to a study of blood T cell repertoires in COVID-19. Trimming took off 3 bases at V and 0 bases at J, with 9 bases between the two ends. CDR1 and CDR2 from the germline V gene are LNHDA and SQIVND (reference sequence). The CDR3 covers 15 residues.

This receptor was identified in a woman between 45 and 60 years old with acute COVID-19. The rearrangement links TRBV19 to TRBJ1-3; D unclear. The sequencing sample was made of PBMCs or T cells enriched from blood (not recorded which). The CDR3 loop reads CASSIGGSSGNTIYF. The CDR3 DNA is TGTGCCAGTAGTATTGGCGGGAGCTCTGGAAACACCATATATTTT.